A single T cell receptor beta chain is shown here with its context. The target antigen is unknown. These data originate in a study of regulatory T cells in long-lasting Graves disease. The study's findings and limits: With a few thousand shared public clonotypes, persistent patients exceeded new patients, who shared just over 950. Relative to newly diagnosed Graves' patients, persistent ones had lower TCR diversity.

Sequencing libraries for TCR beta were prepared with iRepertoire HTBI primers and Arm-PCR of CDR3 regions. TCRdb ran MiXCR on the multiplex PCR reads and lists one entry per CDR3 protein. The sample includes a few hundred thousand distinct CDR3 sequences, under 25% of them seen just once. The time point here: persistent/refractory GD, antithyroid drugs over 5 years with positive TRAb. Construction of the TCR library relied on RNA isolated from PBMCs. The source was peripheral blood mononuclear cells (PBMCs), collected when the disease was refractory, from a patient treated with antithyroid drugs. The receptor's source is a female donor with Graves disease.

The CDR3 loop reads CSAAGEGTQYF. The DNA for the CDR3 is TGCAGTGCTGCGGGAGAGGGGACCCAGTACTTC. This chain links TRBV20-1 with TRBJ2-5, with TRBD2 matching 7 bases. The CDR3 runs to 11 residues. In germline, CDR1 is DFQATT, CDR2 SNEGSKA (reference sequence). J was trimmed by 7 bases and V by 5 bases; bases with no gene match: 4.